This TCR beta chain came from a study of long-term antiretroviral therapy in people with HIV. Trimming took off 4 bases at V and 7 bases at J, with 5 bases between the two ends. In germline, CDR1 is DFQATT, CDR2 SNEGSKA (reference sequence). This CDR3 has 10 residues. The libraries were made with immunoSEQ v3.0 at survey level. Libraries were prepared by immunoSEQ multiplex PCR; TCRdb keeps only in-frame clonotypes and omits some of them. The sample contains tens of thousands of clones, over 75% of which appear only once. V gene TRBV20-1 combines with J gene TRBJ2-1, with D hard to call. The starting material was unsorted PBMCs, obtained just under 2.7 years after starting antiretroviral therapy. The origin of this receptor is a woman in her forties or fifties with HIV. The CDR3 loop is CSAKRNEQFF. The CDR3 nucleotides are TGCAGTGCTAAACGGAATGAGCAGTTCTTC.